These 5 T cell receptor beta chains came from one sample sequenced in a study of T cells in Graves' hyperthyroidism and ophthalmopathy. The source material, RNA transcripts, was used to amplify TCR beta CDR3 regions. Primed by the HTBI set, a first-round RT-PCR was run on the TCR CDR3. TCRdb recomputed calls from the multiplex PCR reads with MiXCR, one row per CDR3 protein. Of 490,000 or so distinct CDR3 sequences listed, 20% are singletons. Sequences were obtained from blood. The receptors here all came from a man in his forties with Graves' ophthalmopathy.

This clonotype appeared many times. The chain is built from TRBV7-2 and TRBJ1-6; tentatively, D is TRBD1 (6 bases). This CDR3 comprises 18 residues. Looked up from germline, CDR1 is SGHTA and CDR2 is FQGNSA. The V and J ends lost 0 bases and 4 bases respectively, with 16 bases between them. The CDR3 region is CASSLAQTGSVYNSPLHF. CDR3 sequence (DNA): TGTGCCAGCAGCTTAGCGCAGACAGGCTCTGTTTATAATTCACCCCTCCACTTT.

The V gene is TRBV19, the J gene TRBJ1-5; possibly TRBD1 for D (5 bases). CDR3 size: 13 residues. Germline V gives CDR1 LNHDA, CDR2 SQIVND (reference sequence). V lost 8 bases to trimming and J lost 4 bases, with 12 bases between them. CDR3 coding DNA: TGTGCCAGTGGAGGGACGGCAAATCAGCCCCAGCATTTT. Translated: CASGGTANQPQHF.

On this clonotype itself: A read error may be the cause here, since a much bigger clone is one base away. The CDR3 region is CSARGGSYERYF. DNA for the CDR3: TGCAGTGCTAGAGGAGGATCATACGAGCGGTACTTC. This chain joins TRBV20-1 and TRBJ2-7; the D is unclear. This CDR3 spans 12 amino acids. The germline V gene encodes CDR1 DFQATT and CDR2 SNEGSKA (reference sequence).

In its sample, this clonotype was seen many times. The chain uses TRBV27 and TRBJ2-1; weak D call: TRBD1 (6 bases). V lost 6 bases and J 4 bases, leaving 22 bases between the germline ends. This CDR3 has 17 residues. Germline assignment: CDR1 MNHEY and CDR2 SMNVEV (reference sequence). CDR3 sequence: CASSYRLRTANYNEQFF. In DNA form, the CDR3 reads TGTGCCAGCAGCTATCGACTGAGGACAGCAAATTACAATGAGCAGTTCTTC.

This clonotype was picked up many times. The rearrangement joins TRBV7-3 to TRBJ2-7; the match to TRBD1 covers 9 bases. The J segment lost 6 bases and the V segment lost 3 bases, leaving 6 bases of the junction unmatched. CDR1 is SGHTA and CDR2 is FQGTGA in the germline V gene. The CDR3 extends over 14 amino acids. The CDR3 reads CASSLGDREAEQYF. The CDR3 nucleotides read TGTGCCAGCAGCTTGGGGGACAGGGAGGCCGAGCAGTACTTC. Combining the CDR3 with reference TRBV7-3 and TRBJ2-7 gives the whole variable domain GAGVSQTPSNKVTEKGKYVELRCDPISGHTALYWYRQSLGQGPEFLIYFQGTGAADDSGLPNDRFFAVRPEGSVSTLKIQRTERGDSAVYLCASSLGDREAEQYFGPGTRLTVT.